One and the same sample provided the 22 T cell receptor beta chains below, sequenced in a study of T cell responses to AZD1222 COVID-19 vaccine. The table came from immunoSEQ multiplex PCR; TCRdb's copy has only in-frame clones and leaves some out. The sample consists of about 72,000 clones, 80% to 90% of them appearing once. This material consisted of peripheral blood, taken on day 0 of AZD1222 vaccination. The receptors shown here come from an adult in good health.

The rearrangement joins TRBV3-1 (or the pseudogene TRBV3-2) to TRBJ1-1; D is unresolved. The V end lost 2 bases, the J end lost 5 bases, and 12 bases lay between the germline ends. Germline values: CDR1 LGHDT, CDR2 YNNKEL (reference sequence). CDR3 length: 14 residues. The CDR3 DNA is TGTGCCAGCAGCCAAAATGAGGGAAGTACTGAAGCTTTCTTT. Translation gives CASSQNEGSTEAFF.

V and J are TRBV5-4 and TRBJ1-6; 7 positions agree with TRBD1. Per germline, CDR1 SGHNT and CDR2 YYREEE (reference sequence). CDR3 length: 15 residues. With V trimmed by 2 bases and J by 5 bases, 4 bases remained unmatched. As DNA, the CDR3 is TGTGCCAGCAGCTTAAGAGACAGGGATAATTCACCCCTCCACTTT. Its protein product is CASSLRDRDNSPLHF.

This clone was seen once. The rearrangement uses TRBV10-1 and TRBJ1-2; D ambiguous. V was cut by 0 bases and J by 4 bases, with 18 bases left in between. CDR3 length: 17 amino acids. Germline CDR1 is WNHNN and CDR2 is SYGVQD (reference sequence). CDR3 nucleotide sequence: TGCGCCAGCAGTGAGTCGAGAGCGGGCCCCCTCGGCTATGGCTACACCTTC. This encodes CASSESRAGPLGYGYTF.

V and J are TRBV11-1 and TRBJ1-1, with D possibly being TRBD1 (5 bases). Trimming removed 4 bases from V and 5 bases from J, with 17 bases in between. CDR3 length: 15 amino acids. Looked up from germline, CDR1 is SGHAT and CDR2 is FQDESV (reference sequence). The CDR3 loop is CASSYGAAAGTEAFF. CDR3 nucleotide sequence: TGTGCCAGCAGCTATGGGGCCGCGGCAGGAACTGAAGCTTTCTTT. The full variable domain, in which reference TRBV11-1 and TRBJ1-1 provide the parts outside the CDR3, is EAEVAQSPRYKITEKSQAVAFWCDPISGHATLYWYRQILGQGPELLVQFQDESVVDDSQLPKDRFSAERLKGVDSTLKIQPAELGDSAMYLCASSYGAAAGTEAFFGQGTRLTVV.

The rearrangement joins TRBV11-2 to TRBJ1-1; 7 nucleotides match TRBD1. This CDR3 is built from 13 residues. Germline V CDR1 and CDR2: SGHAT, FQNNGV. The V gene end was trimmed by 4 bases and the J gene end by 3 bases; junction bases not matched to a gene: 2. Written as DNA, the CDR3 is TGTGCCAGCAGCTCTCAGGGGGACACTGAAGCTTTCTTT. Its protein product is CASSSQGDTEAFF.

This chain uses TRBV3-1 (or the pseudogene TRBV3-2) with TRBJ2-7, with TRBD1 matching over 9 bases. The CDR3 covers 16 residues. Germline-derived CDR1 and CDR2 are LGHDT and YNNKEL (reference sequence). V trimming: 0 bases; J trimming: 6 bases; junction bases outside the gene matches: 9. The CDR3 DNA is TGTGCCAGCAGCCAAGAACTCGTGACAGGGGGTGGCGAGCAGTACTTC. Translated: CASSQELVTGGGEQYF.

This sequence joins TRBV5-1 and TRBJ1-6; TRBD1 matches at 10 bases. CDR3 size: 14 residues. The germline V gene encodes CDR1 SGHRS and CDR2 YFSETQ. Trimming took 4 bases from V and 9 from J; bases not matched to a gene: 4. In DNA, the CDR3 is TGCGCCAGCAGCCTCCGGGACAGGGGTTCACCCCTCCACTTT. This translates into CASSLRDRGSPLHF.

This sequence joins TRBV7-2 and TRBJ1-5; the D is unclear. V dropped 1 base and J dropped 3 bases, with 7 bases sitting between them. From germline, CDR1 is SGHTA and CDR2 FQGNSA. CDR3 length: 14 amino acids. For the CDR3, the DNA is TGTGCCAGCAGCTTAGTCCACGCCAATCAGCCCCAGCATTTT. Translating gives CASSLVHANQPQHF. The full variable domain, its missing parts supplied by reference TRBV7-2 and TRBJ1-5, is GAGVSQSPSNKVTEKGKDVELRCDPISGHTALYWYRQSLGQGLEFLIYFQGNSAPDKSGLPSDRFSAERTGGSVSTLTIQRTQQEDSAVYLCASSLVHANQPQHFGDGTRLSIL.

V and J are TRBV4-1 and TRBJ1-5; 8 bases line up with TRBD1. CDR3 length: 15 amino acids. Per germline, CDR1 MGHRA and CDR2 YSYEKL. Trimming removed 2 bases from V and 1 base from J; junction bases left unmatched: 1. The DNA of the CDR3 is TGCGCCAGCAGCCAAAGACAGGGGAGCAATCAGCCCCAGCATTTT. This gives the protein CASSQRQGSNQPQHF.

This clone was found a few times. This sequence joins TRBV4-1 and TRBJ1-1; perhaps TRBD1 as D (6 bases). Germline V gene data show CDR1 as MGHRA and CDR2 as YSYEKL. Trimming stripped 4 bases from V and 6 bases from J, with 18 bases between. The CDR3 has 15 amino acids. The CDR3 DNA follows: TGCGCCAGCAGCCTTACAGGGCCTTGGGGTTCTGAAGCTTTCTTT. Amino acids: CASSLTGPWGSEAFF.

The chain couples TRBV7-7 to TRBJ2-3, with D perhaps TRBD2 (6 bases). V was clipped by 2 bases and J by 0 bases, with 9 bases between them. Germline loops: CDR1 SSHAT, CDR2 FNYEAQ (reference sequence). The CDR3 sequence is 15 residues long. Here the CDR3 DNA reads TGTGCCAGCAGCTTAAAAGCGGGCAGCACAGATACGCAGTATTTT. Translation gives CASSLKAGSTDTQYF.

In nucleotides, the CDR3 is TGTGCCAGCAGCGTAGGCACGGGCCGGGGCGCTGAAAAACTGTTTTTT. Translated: CASSVGTGRGAEKLFF. The chain links TRBV9 to TRBJ1-4; the D gene is possibly TRBD1 (5 bases). The germline V and J ends were trimmed by 0 bases and 7 bases, with 16 bases remaining between them. This CDR3 spans 16 amino acids. The germline V gene has CDR1 SGDLS and CDR2 YYNGEE.

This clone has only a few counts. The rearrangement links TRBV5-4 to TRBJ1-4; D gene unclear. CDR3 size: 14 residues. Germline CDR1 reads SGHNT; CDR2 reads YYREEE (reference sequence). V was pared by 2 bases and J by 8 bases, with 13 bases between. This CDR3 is CASSFDQSGEKLFF. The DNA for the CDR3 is TGTGCCAGCAGCTTCGACCAATCAGGAGAAAAACTGTTTTTT.

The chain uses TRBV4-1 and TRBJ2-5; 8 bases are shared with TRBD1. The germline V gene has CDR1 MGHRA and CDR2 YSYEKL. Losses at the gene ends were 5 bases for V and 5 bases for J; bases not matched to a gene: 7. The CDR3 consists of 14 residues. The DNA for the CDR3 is TGCGCCAGCAGCAAACAGGGGGACGACGAGACCCAGTACTTC. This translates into CASSKQGDDETQYF.

In nucleotides, the CDR3 is TGTGCCAGCAGCTGGGAGGGCGAGCAGTACTTC. Amino acids: CASSWEGEQYF. V is TRBV5-6 and J is TRBJ2-7; TRBD2 aligns across 7 bases. Germline V lookup: CDR1 SGHDT, CDR2 YYEEEE. The V and J ends lost 3 bases and 6 bases, in that order; junction bases with no gene match: 0. The CDR3 has 11 residues.

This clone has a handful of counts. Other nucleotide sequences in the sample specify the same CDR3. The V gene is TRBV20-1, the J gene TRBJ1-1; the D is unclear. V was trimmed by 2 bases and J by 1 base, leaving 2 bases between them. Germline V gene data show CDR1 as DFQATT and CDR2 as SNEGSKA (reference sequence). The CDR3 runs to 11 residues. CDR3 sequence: CSARRNTEAFF. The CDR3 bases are TGCAGTGCTAGACGGAACACTGAAGCTTTCTTT.

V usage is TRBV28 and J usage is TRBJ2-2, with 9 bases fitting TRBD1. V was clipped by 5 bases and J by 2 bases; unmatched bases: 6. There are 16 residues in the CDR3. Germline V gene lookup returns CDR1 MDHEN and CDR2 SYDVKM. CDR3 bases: TGTGCCAGCAGTCCCCGGACAGGGGATAACACCGGGGAGCTGTTTTTT. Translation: CASSPRTGDNTGELFF.

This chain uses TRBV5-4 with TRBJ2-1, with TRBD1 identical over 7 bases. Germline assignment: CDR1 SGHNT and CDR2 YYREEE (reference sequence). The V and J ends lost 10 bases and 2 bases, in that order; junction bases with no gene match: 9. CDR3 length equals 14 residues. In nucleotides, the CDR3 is TGTGCCGGATTGAACAGGGGTGCCTACAATGAGCAGTTCTTC. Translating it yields CAGLNRGAYNEQFF.

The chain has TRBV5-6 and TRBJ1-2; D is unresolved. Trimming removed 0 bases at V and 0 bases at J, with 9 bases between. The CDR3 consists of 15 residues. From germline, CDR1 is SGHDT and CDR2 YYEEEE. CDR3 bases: TGTGCCAGCAGCTTGGTAGGCCCACCTAACTATGGCTACACCTTC. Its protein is CASSLVGPPNYGYTF.

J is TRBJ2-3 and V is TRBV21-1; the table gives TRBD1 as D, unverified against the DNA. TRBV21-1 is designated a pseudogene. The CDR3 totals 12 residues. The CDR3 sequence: CASSIRQGPGRF. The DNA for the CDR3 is TGTGCCAGCAGCATTCGACAGGGCCCAGGACGTTTT.

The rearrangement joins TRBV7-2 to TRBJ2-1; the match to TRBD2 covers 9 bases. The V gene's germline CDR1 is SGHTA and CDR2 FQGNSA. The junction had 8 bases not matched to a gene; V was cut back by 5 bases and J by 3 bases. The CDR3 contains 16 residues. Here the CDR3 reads CASSPIAGEYYNEQFF. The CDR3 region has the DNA TGTGCCAGCAGCCCGATAGCGGGAGAGTACTACAATGAGCAGTTCTTC.

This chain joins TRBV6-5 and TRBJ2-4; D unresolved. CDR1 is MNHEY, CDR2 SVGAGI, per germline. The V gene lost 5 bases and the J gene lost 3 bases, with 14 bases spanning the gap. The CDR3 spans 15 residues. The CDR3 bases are TGTGCCAGCAGTCTGACTGTCTCGAGCAAAAACATTCAGTACTTC. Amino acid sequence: CASSLTVSSKNIQYF.